A selection of T cell receptor beta chains follows, all from one sample in a study of blood T cells in healthy people across ages. TCRdb ran MiXCR on the 5' RACE reads and lists one entry per CDR3 protein. The sample contains 1.5 million to 2 million distinct CDR3 sequences, 39% of which appear only once. The sample consisted of blood. Receptor source: a human donor in good health. Both conserved end residues are part of each CDR3. The order of the fields is D gene, V gene, J gene, clone size, CDR3 protein, CDR3 DNA. A D gene is named only where the DNA matches it firmly. The listing skips clone size in some rows; elsewhere it reads once, few, many or a size class.

>.|TRBV11-2|TRBJ2-3|.
CASSFSRRGIDTQYF
TGTGCCAGCAGCTTCTCCCGTCGGGGGATAGATACGCAGTATTTT
>.|TRBV7-2|TRBJ1-5|.
CASSSSSYNQPQHF
TGTGCCAGCAGCTCCTCTTCTTACAATCAGCCCCAGCATTTT
>TRBD1|TRBV6-2/TRBV6-3|TRBJ2-7|few
CASSYSKTGTGIYEQYF
TGTGCCAGCAGTTACTCAAAGACCGGGACAGGGATCTACGAGCAGTACTTC
>TRBD2|TRBV7-2|TRBJ2-5|.
CASSPGLAVYQETQYF
TGTGCCAGCAGCCCCGGACTAGCGGTGTACCAAGAGACCCAGTACTTC
>.|TRBV4-3|TRBJ2-7|few
CASSQDTWSGSYEQYF
TGCGCCAGCAGCCAAGATACGTGGTCGGGGAGCTACGAGCAGTACTTC
>.|TRBV20-1|TRBJ1-2|many
CSARDGGQDYGYTF
TGCAGTGCTAGAGATGGGGGGCAGGACTATGGCTACACCTTC
>.|TRBV7-3|TRBJ2-5|.
CTSSRGRDSETQYF
TGTACCAGCAGCAGGGGGAGGGATTCCGAGACCCAGTACTTC
>.|TRBV29-1|TRBJ2-5|many
CSVARGEETQYF
TGCAGCGTGGCCAGGGGGGAGGAGACCCAGTACTTC
>.|TRBV11-2|TRBJ1-1|.
CASSSPGRELDEAFF
TGTGCCAGCAGCTCTCCGGGCAGGGAGTTGGATGAAGCTTTCTTT
>TRBD1|TRBV5-6|TRBJ2-1|.
CASSLDRGLEQFF
TGTGCCAGCAGCTTGGACAGGGGGCTTGAGCAGTTCTTC
>.|TRBV20-1|TRBJ2-5|few
CSARDPQAVQETQYF
TGCAGTGCTAGAGATCCCCAAGCGGTTCAAGAGACCCAGTACTTC